One sample yielded the 30 T cell receptor beta chains listed below, sequenced in a study of blood T cell repertoires in COVID-19. TCRdb's table, derived via immunoSEQ multiplex PCR, lists solely in-frame clones and lacks some. The table records more than 250,000 clones, about 85% of them present only once. The source material was PBMCs or T cells enriched from blood (not recorded which). These receptors all come from a woman in her thirties who had recovered from COVID-19.

The V and J genes are TRBV7-2 and TRBJ2-5; TRBD1 is a possible D gene (5 bases). The V and J ends lost 4 bases and 10 bases respectively, with 16 bases between them. The CDR3 consists of 13 residues. The germline V gene encodes CDR1 SGHTA and CDR2 FQGNSA. CDR3 coding DNA: TGTGCCAGCAGCTCCTCCAGGGTGGGCGACCAGTACTTC. Residues: CASSSSRVGDQYF.

The V gene is TRBV19, the J gene TRBJ1-4, with D hard to call. The CDR3 is 15 amino acids. Germline-derived CDR1 and CDR2 are LNHDA and SQIVND (reference sequence). The V and J ends lost 1 base and 0 bases respectively, with 6 bases between them. The CDR3: CASSIVGPTNEKLFF. In DNA, the CDR3 is TGTGCCAGTAGTATAGTCGGTCCAACTAATGAAAAACTGTTTTTT. Based on the CDR3 plus reference TRBV19 and TRBJ1-4, the full variable domain is DGGITQSPKYLFRKEGQNVTLSCEQNLNHDAMYWYRQDPGQGLRLIYYSQIVNDFQKGDIAEGYSVSREKKESFPLTVTSAQKNPTAFYLCASSIVGPTNEKLFFGSGTQLSVL.

The CDR3 sequence is CATSGRAGTDTQYF. DNA for the CDR3: TGTGCCACTAGCGGGCGAGCGGGGACTGATACGCAGTATTTT. The rearrangement links TRBV19 to TRBJ2-3; 8 bases fit TRBD2. The CDR3 covers 14 residues. The germline CDR1 and CDR2 sequences are LNHDA and SQIVND (reference sequence). Trimming cost V 10 bases and J 6 bases; bases outside gene matches: 12.

The table lists this clone with a count of one. The chain couples TRBV18 to TRBJ1-4, with D possibly being TRBD1 (6 bases). The germline V gene has CDR1 KGHSH and CDR2 LQKENI. The CDR3 sequence is 14 residues long. The V and J ends lost 6 bases and 7 bases respectively, with 15 bases between them. The CDR3 loop is CASSKQGSIEKLFF. The DNA of the CDR3 is TGTGCCAGCTCCAAGCAGGGGTCCATTGAAAAACTGTTTTTT.

The V call is TRBV6-5, the J call TRBJ1-2, with D possibly being TRBD1 (5 bases). CDR3 length: 14 amino acids. The germline V gene encodes CDR1 MNHEY and CDR2 SVGAGI. V was trimmed by 0 bases and J by 5 bases, leaving 10 bases between them. The CDR3, as DNA: TGTGCCAGCAGTTACTCGTCGGCAGGGTATGGCTACACCTTC. Its translation is CASSYSSAGYGYTF.

This chain links TRBV19 with TRBJ1-1, with D tentatively TRBD1 (5 bases). CDR1 and CDR2 from the germline V gene are LNHDA and SQIVND (reference sequence). There are 15 residues in the CDR3. V lost 5 bases, J lost 6 bases, and 19 bases lay in between. Written as DNA, the CDR3 is TGTGCCAGTAGTGCAGGACATTTGTCTGTGGCTGAAGCTTTCTTT. Translated, it gives CASSAGHLSVAEAFF.

This chain uses TRBV10-3 with TRBJ2-7; 8 bases line up with TRBD1. Trimming took 4 bases from V and 2 from J; bases not matched to a gene: 4. From germline, CDR1 is ENHRY and CDR2 SYGVKD. This CDR3 has 14 residues. In DNA form, the CDR3 reads TGTGCCATCAGTGCAGACAGGGGCCCCTACGAGCAGTACTTC. As protein: CAISADRGPYEQYF.

V and J are TRBV5-5 and TRBJ1-6, with D possibly matching TRBD1 (5 bases). This CDR3 spans 15 amino acids. Germline V gene lookup returns CDR1 SGHKS and CDR2 YYEKEE (reference sequence). Trimming shortened V by 3 bases and J by 8 bases, and 15 bases separated the two germline ends. Here the CDR3 reads CASSSLEGKDSPLHF. The CDR3 nucleotides read TGTGCCAGCAGCTCGTTGGAGGGGAAGGATTCACCCCTCCACTTT.

This chain links TRBV30 with TRBJ1-6; D perhaps matches TRBD1 (5 bases). Looked up from germline, CDR1 is GTSNPN and CDR2 is SVGIG (reference sequence). The CDR3 has 15 residues. With 0 bases removed from V and 7 bases from J, the gap between germline ends came to 13 bases. CDR3 region: CAWSVKTVRNSPLHF. CDR3 sequence (DNA): TGTGCCTGGAGTGTAAAGACAGTGAGGAATTCACCCCTCCACTTT.

The CDR3 is CASSPNTGTGELFF. In nucleotides, the CDR3 is TGTGCCAGCAGCCCGAACACAGGAACCGGGGAGCTGTTTTTT. The chain carries TRBV7-8 and TRBJ2-2; D is possibly TRBD1 (5 bases). Germline V gene sequence: CDR1 SGHVS, CDR2 FQNEAQ. Trimming removed 5 bases from V and 5 bases from J, with 12 bases in between. The CDR3 runs 14 residues. The complete variable domain, with remaining parts taken from reference TRBV7-8 and TRBJ2-2, reads GAGVSQSPRYKVAKRGQDVALRCDPISGHVSLFWYQQALGQGPEFLTYFQNEAQLDKSGLPSDRFFAERPEGSVSTLKIQRTQQEDSAVYLCASSPNTGTGELFFGEGSRLTVL.

The chain employs TRBV19 and TRBJ1-1, with D possibly matching TRBD1 (6 bases). The CDR3 is 14 residues long. Germline V CDR1 and CDR2: LNHDA, SQIVND (reference sequence). Trimming cost V 3 bases and J 6 bases, with 14 bases left between them. The CDR3 DNA sequence: TGTGCCAGTAGTATTGGACAGCCGGCGGCTGAAGCTTTCTTT. Encoded protein: CASSIGQPAAEAFF.

This chain joins TRBV11-1 and TRBJ2-1, with 7 bases lining up with TRBD2. The CDR3 has 14 residues. Germline CDR1 SGHAT, CDR2 FQDESV (reference sequence). V was clipped by 8 bases and J by 0 bases; unmatched bases: 4. In DNA, the CDR3 is TGTGCCAGCCGACCGGGGGGCTCCTACAATGAGCAGTTCTTC. Translating it yields CASRPGGSYNEQFF.

The chain employs TRBV21-1 and TRBJ2-7; the DNA was not used to check the table's D call, TRBD2. TRBV21-1 is noted as a pseudogene. The CDR3 has 18 residues. CDR3 loop: CASSTSGLAGGHEDEQYF. CDR3 DNA: TGTGCCAGCAGCACCAGCGGGCTAGCGGGGGGGCATGAGGACGAGCAGTACTTC.

The CDR3 nucleotides are TGTGCCAGCAGCGCCCCCTCATCGAGAGGAAACACCATATATTTT. It encodes CASSAPSSRGNTIYF. The rearrangement joins TRBV5-5 to TRBJ1-3; D ambiguous. Germline loops: CDR1 SGHKS, CDR2 YYEKEE (reference sequence). The CDR3 consists of 15 residues. The V gene lost 4 bases and the J gene lost 4 bases, with 15 bases spanning the gap.

The chain joins TRBV29-1 to TRBJ2-3, with no clear D. Trimming pared 2 bases from V and 0 bases from J, leaving 3 bases between. This CDR3 contains 12 residues. Germline CDR1 and CDR2: SQVTM and ANQGSEA. CDR3 residues: CSVEYSTDTQYF. Written as DNA, the CDR3 is TGCAGCGTTGAATATAGCACAGATACGCAGTATTTT.

The chain joins TRBV6-1 to TRBJ2-2; 9 bases match TRBD1. The V gene end was trimmed by 0 bases and the J gene end by 4 bases; junction bases not matched to a gene: 6. The length of the CDR3 is 17 residues. Looked up from germline, CDR1 is MNHNS and CDR2 is SASEGT. This chain's CDR3 is CASSEASGTGTTGELFF. Here the CDR3 DNA reads TGTGCCAGCAGTGAAGCTTCCGGGACAGGGACCACCGGGGAGCTGTTTTTT.

The J gene is TRBJ2-1, the V gene TRBV2; 8 bases are a match to TRBD2. Germline V gives CDR1 SNHLY, CDR2 FYNNEI. CDR3 length: 14 residues. With 6 bases clipped from V and 4 bases from J, the junction kept 5 bases outside the gene matches. The CDR3 nucleotides are TGTGCCAGCAGACCGGGGGGGCAATACAATGAGCAGTTCTTC. Its protein is CASRPGGQYNEQFF.

The J gene is TRBJ1-3, the V gene TRBV4-1; D gene unclear. Germline CDR1 reads MGHRA; CDR2 reads YSYEKL. The V and J ends lost 4 bases and 4 bases respectively, with 5 bases between them. This CDR3 has 12 amino acids. The chain's CDR3 is CASSLSGNTIYF. The DNA for the CDR3 is TGCGCCAGCAGCCTCTCGGGAAACACCATATATTTT.

V and J are TRBV15 and TRBJ1-1; D gene unclear. Trimming pared 3 bases from V and 0 bases from J, leaving 8 bases between. Germline CDR1 is LNHNV and CDR2 is YYDKDF (reference sequence). The CDR3 sequence is 14 residues long. CDR3 sequence (DNA): TGTGCCACCAGCAGGAGAACGGTGAACACTGAAGCTTTCTTT. It codes for CATSRRTVNTEAFF. Complete variable domain (other parts from reference TRBV15 and TRBJ1-1): DAMVIQNPRYQVTQFGKPVTLSCSQTLNHNVMYWYQQKSSQAPKLLFHYYDKDFNNEADTPDNFQSRRPNTSFCFLDIRSPGLGDTAMYLCATSRRTVNTEAFFGQGTRLTVV.

The chain employs TRBV14 and TRBJ2-1; D is uncertain. The germline gives CDR1 SGHDN, CDR2 FVKESK. The CDR3 has 12 residues. Trimming pared 0 bases from V and 13 bases from J, leaving 10 bases between. The chain's CDR3 is CASSQDGPIQFF. The DNA of the CDR3 is TGTGCCAGCAGCCAAGATGGGCCTATACAGTTCTTC.

J is TRBJ2-1 and V is TRBV25-1; 7 bases fit TRBD1. Losses at the gene ends were 7 bases for V and 10 bases for J; bases not matched to a gene: 10. The CDR3 is 13 amino acids. CDR1 and CDR2 from the germline V gene are MGHDK and SYGVNS. The CDR3 here is CASTRIWTGEQFF. The CDR3 DNA reads as TGTGCCAGCACCCGGATTTGGACAGGCGAGCAGTTCTTC.

The sample holds one count of this clone. This chain links TRBV28 with TRBJ1-5; TRBD1 matches at 7 bases. From germline, CDR1 is MDHEN and CDR2 SYDVKM. V lost 3 bases to trimming and J lost 7 bases; unmatched junction nucleotides: 6. The CDR3 extends over 14 amino acids. CDR3 residues: CASSFQGGSQPQHF. CDR3 sequence (DNA): TGTGCCAGCAGTTTTCAGGGGGGCAGCCAGCCCCAGCATTTT.

The V call is TRBV19, the J call TRBJ2-7; D uncertain. Germline V CDR1 and CDR2: LNHDA, SQIVND (reference sequence). This CDR3 is built from 13 residues. V lost 4 bases and J lost 2, with 9 bases in between. The CDR3 is CASSNGLAYEQYF. The CDR3 nucleotides read TGTGCCAGTAGTAATGGGCTGGCCTACGAGCAGTACTTC.

The chain links TRBV7-2 to TRBJ1-2; D is possibly TRBD1 (5 bases). The V and J ends lost 1 base and 2 bases respectively, with 11 bases between them. The germline V gene encodes CDR1 SGHTA and CDR2 FQGNSA. The CDR3 runs to 15 residues. The CDR3 loop reads CASSLVQGPNYGYTF. CDR3 sequence (DNA): TGTGCCAGCAGCTTAGTCCAGGGCCCCAACTATGGCTACACCTTC. The full variable domain, in which reference TRBV7-2 and TRBJ1-2 provide the parts outside the CDR3, is GAGVSQSPSNKVTEKGKDVELRCDPISGHTALYWYRQSLGQGLEFLIYFQGNSAPDKSGLPSDRFSAERTGGSVSTLTIQRTQQEDSAVYLCASSLVQGPNYGYTFGSGTRLTVV.

CDR3 nucleotides: TGTGCCAGCAGCCCCGGACAGGGGTGGGGTGAAGCTTTCTTT. This encodes CASSPGQGWGEAFF. The genes are TRBV3-1 (or the pseudogene TRBV3-2) and TRBJ1-1, with TRBD1 matching 9 bases. The CDR3 loop spans 14 amino acids. The ends lost 4 bases at V and 7 bases at J; junction bases unmatched: 7. Germline V gene lookup returns CDR1 LGHDT and CDR2 YNNKEL (reference sequence).

The chain has TRBV6-5 and TRBJ1-5; tentative D call: TRBD1 (6 bases). Germline-derived CDR1 and CDR2 are MNHEY and SVGAGI. V was pared by 6 bases and J by 0 bases, with 12 bases between. CDR3 length: 15 residues. CDR3 in amino acids: CASRRTGNSNQPQHF. The CDR3 DNA is TGTGCCAGCAGGCGAACAGGGAATAGCAATCAGCCCCAGCATTTT.

In this sample, this clone turned up once. The chain employs TRBV2 and TRBJ2-3, with TRBD2 matching over 9 bases. V lost 3 bases and J lost 2; bases outside the gene matches: 6. CDR3 length: 16 amino acids. Germline V gene data show CDR1 as SNHLY and CDR2 as FYNNEI. In DNA form, the CDR3 reads TGTGCCAGCAGTGAGTTGGTAGCGGGGGCCACAGATACGCAGTATTTT. Translation gives CASSELVAGATDTQYF.

V usage is TRBV2 and J usage is TRBJ2-1; TRBD1 aligns across 8 bases. The V segment lost 5 bases and the J segment 7 bases; nucleotides outside the gene matches: 4. Per germline, CDR1 SNHLY and CDR2 FYNNEI. The CDR3 contains 13 residues. This CDR3 reads CASSNDRGNEQFF. In nucleotides, the CDR3 is TGTGCCAGCAGTAATGACAGGGGTAATGAGCAGTTCTTC.

This clone has a single count. This chain uses TRBV19 with TRBJ1-1, with a possible D match to TRBD1 (6 bases). The CDR3 length is 16 residues. Germline CDR1 LNHDA, CDR2 SQIVND (reference sequence). V was pared by 1 base and J by 2 bases, with 14 bases between. CDR3 in DNA: TGTGCCAGTAGTATAGTGTTACAGGGCCCAAACACTGAAGCTTTCTTT. Translation: CASSIVLQGPNTEAFF.

The chain recombines TRBV2 with TRBJ1-2, with 10 bases identical to TRBD1. Germline values: CDR1 SNHLY, CDR2 FYNNEI. The CDR3 has 15 residues. V gave up 4 bases and J gave up 2 bases; unmatched junction bases: 4. In DNA form, the CDR3 reads TGTGCCAGCAGTGCACCGGGACAGGGGAACTATGGCTACACCTTC. This sequence encodes CASSAPGQGNYGYTF.